Below, 23 T cell receptor beta chains from the same sample are listed, as sequenced in a study of spatial heterogeneity in lung cancer. The study's findings and limits: Counts that tracked tumor mutation counts were those of expanded intratumoral alpha and beta TCRs.

These receptors' targets are unknown. MiXCR, run by TCRdb on the 5' RACE reads, gives a single entry per CDR3 protein. The sample includes about 23,000 distinct CDR3 sequences, under 7.5% of them seen just once. Documented time point: sample taken at primary tumor resection. Sequencing used lung tumor tissue, obtained at surgery. All receptors derive from a male donor with early-stage non-small cell lung cancer.

The chain recombines TRBV10-3 with TRBJ1-1; 7 bases align to TRBD1. Germline CDR1 and CDR2: ENHRY and SYGVKD. V lost 0 bases, J lost 3 bases, and 16 bases stayed unmatched. The CDR3 runs 19 residues. The chain's CDR3 is CAISESKRRGGSWDTEAFF. CDR3 DNA: TGTGCCATCAGTGAGTCTAAGAGGCGAGGGGGCTCATGGGACACTGAAGCTTTCTTT.

This clonotype has more than one count but fewer than ten. The V gene is TRBV3-1, the J gene TRBJ2-3; the D gene is possibly TRBD1 (5 bases). Germline CDR1 is LGHDT and CDR2 is YNNKEL (reference sequence). V gave up 0 bases and J gave up 4 bases, with 11 bases separating them. The CDR3 sequence is 15 residues long. CDR3 coding DNA: TGTGCCAGCAGCCAAGATTTAGGGGTTGCAGATACGCAGTATTTT. It encodes CASSQDLGVADTQYF.

Remarks on this clonotype: The junction shows a germline mismatch at one end, possibly a read error. V is TRBV28 and J is TRBJ2-7, with D hard to call. The CDR3 totals 14 residues. The V gene's germline CDR1 is MDHEN and CDR2 SYDVKM. CDR3 DNA: TGTGCCAGCACTCCGGATACACTCTCCTACGATCAGTACTTC. It specifies CASTPDTLSYDQYF.

By sample share, this clonotype is medium-sized. V usage is TRBV5-4 and J usage is TRBJ2-2, with unresolved D. Germline CDR1 SGHNT, CDR2 YYREEE (reference sequence). V was cut by 0 bases and J by 5 bases, with 5 bases left in between. The CDR3 has 13 residues. The CDR3 sequence is CASSLVRTGELFF. The CDR3 region has the DNA TGTGCCAGCAGCTTGGTTAGGACCGGGGAGCTGTTTTTT.

At least ten counts were recorded for this clonotype. In DNA form, the CDR3 reads TGTGCCAGCAGCCCTCCGGGACTAGTAGGTGGGACCCAGTACTTC. It translates to CASSPPGLVGGTQYF. The chain combines TRBV9 with TRBJ2-5; 8 nucleotides match TRBD2. The CDR3 contains 15 residues. The germline V gene encodes CDR1 SGDLS and CDR2 YYNGEE. J lost 7 bases, V lost 4 bases, and 12 bases had no gene match.

A few counts support this clonotype. The genes are TRBV18 and TRBJ1-4, with 8 bases lining up with TRBD1. J was trimmed by 7 bases and V by 3 bases; bases with no gene match: 4. The CDR3 spans 14 residues. Germline CDR1 reads KGHSH; CDR2 reads LQKENI. The CDR3 region has the DNA TGTGCCAGCTCACCCGACAGGGGAGGTGAAAAACTGTTTTTT. As protein: CASSPDRGGEKLFF. The entire variable domain, with the rest obtained from reference TRBV18 and TRBJ1-4, is as follows: NAGVMQNPRHLVRRRGQEARLRCSPMKGHSHVYWYRQLPEEGLKFMVYLQKENIIDESGMPKERFSAEFPKEGPSILRIQQVVRGDSAAYFCASSPDRGGEKLFFGSGTQLSVL.

Sample share makes this clonotype medium-sized. V usage is TRBV7-3 and J usage is TRBJ2-1; D might be TRBD1 (5 bases). The CDR3 has 15 amino acids. Deletions cut 6 bases from V and 0 bases from J, with 12 bases between. Germline values: CDR1 SGHTA, CDR2 FQGTGA. The CDR3 loop is CASSFRQSSYNEQFF. CDR3 sequence (DNA): TGTGCCAGCAGTTTCCGACAGAGCTCCTACAATGAGCAGTTCTTC.

This clonotype has a count of ten or more. This chain joins TRBV28 and TRBJ1-6, with D perhaps matching TRBD1 (6 bases). V was pared by 7 bases and J by 2 bases, with 15 bases between. There are 16 residues in the CDR3. Germline loops: CDR1 MDHEN, CDR2 SYDVKM. Here the CDR3 DNA reads TGTGCCAGCAATCCCAGGGGAGGGACCTATAATTCACCCCTCCACTTT. This sequence encodes CASNPRGGTYNSPLHF.

This clonotype was counted many times. The rearrangement joins TRBV9 to TRBJ2-7; the D call may be TRBD1 or TRBD2 (5 bases each). In germline, CDR1 is SGDLS, CDR2 YYNGEE. V dropped 4 bases and J dropped 4 bases, with 12 bases sitting between them. The CDR3 is 13 amino acids. DNA of the CDR3: TGTGCCAGCAGCCCAATGGGGGTATACGAGCAGTACTTC. Translation: CASSPMGVYEQYF. Drawing the rest from reference TRBV9 and TRBJ2-7, the complete variable domain is DSGVTQTPKHLITATGQRVTLRCSPRSGDLSVYWYQQSLDQGLQFLIQYYNGEERAKGNILERFSAQQFPDLHSELNLSSLELGDSALYFCASSPMGVYEQYFGPGTRLTVT.

This clonotype was counted at least ten times. This sequence joins TRBV18 and TRBJ2-3, with 7 bases matching TRBD1. The CDR3 is 15 amino acids. The germline gives CDR1 KGHSH, CDR2 LQKENI. The V and J ends lost 3 bases and 0 bases, in that order; junction bases with no gene match: 3. The CDR3 DNA reads TGTGCCAGCTCACCGACAGGGTCTAGCACAGATACGCAGTATTTT. Translating gives CASSPTGSSTDTQYF.

This clonotype was detected ten times or more. The gene calls are TRBV29-1 and TRBJ1-1, with D hard to call. V lost 4 bases to trimming and J lost 1 base, with 4 bases between them. The CDR3 covers 11 residues. Germline V lookup: CDR1 SQVTM, CDR2 ANQGSEA. The CDR3 region is CSVVANTEAFF. The CDR3 coding sequence is TGCAGCGTTGTCGCGAACACTGAAGCTTTCTTT.

This clonotype was seen many times. The chain has TRBV3-2 and TRBJ2-1; the table's D call, TRBD2, was not checked against the DNA. TRBV3-2 is a pseudogene segment. The length of the CDR3 is 13 residues. Here the CDR3 reads CASVLAGGGEQFF. The DNA of the CDR3 is TGTGCCAGCGTGTTAGCGGGAGGGGGTGAGCAGTTCTTC.

This clonotype was recorded many times. This chain links TRBV3-1 with TRBJ2-1; 10 positions agree with TRBD2. This CDR3 comprises 16 residues. V dropped 5 bases and J dropped 5; count of bases not matched to a gene: 9. The germline CDR1 and CDR2 sequences are LGHDT and YNNKEL (reference sequence). This chain's CDR3 is CASSYPGLATNNEQFF. The CDR3, as DNA: TGTGCCAGCAGCTACCCGGGACTAGCGACGAACAATGAGCAGTTCTTC.

The chain combines TRBV6-2 or TRBV6-3 with TRBJ2-3, with TRBD1 identical over 9 bases. Trimming took 6 bases from V and 0 from J; bases not matched to a gene: 7. Germline CDR1 is MNHEY and CDR2 is SVGEGT. The CDR3 sequence is 16 residues long. CDR3 sequence reads: CASRFTGGESTDTQYF. As DNA, the CDR3 is TGTGCCAGCAGATTCACAGGGGGCGAGAGCACAGATACGCAGTATTTT.

This clonotype was detected ten times or more. The rearrangement joins TRBV20-1 to TRBJ1-4, with a tentative D call TRBD1 (6 bases). CDR3 length equals 13 residues. Germline assignment: CDR1 DFQATT and CDR2 SNEGSKA (reference sequence). V was shortened by 6 bases and J by 8 bases, with 16 bases between the two germline ends. CDR3 protein: CSAHRAGGEKLFF. CDR3 in DNA: TGCAGTGCCCACAGGGCTGGGGGCGAAAAACTGTTTTTT.

This clonotype has only a few counts. The chain has TRBV3-1 and TRBJ1-5, with a tentative D call TRBD1 (5 bases). CDR1 and CDR2 (germline): LGHDT, YNNKEL (reference sequence). This CDR3 has 14 amino acids. V lost 2 bases to trimming and J lost 4 bases, with 9 bases between them. The CDR3 bases are TGTGCCAGCAGCCAACGGGGGTCGAATCAGCCCCAGCATTTT. This translates into CASSQRGSNQPQHF.

Ten or more counts support this clonotype. The chain carries TRBV10-2 and TRBJ1-1; D is uncertain. CDR3 length equals 11 residues. Trimming took 3 bases from V and 3 from J, leaving 2 bases between them. CDR1 is WSHSY, CDR2 SAAADI, per germline. DNA for the CDR3: TGCGCCAGCAGTGATTACACTGAAGCTTTCTTT. Amino acids: CASSDYTEAFF.

This clonotype was counted ten times or more. This chain connects TRBV5-4 to TRBJ1-1; 9 bases are shared with TRBD1. V lost 3 bases, J lost 4 bases, and 7 bases stayed unmatched. CDR1 is SGHNT, CDR2 YYREEE, per germline (reference sequence). CDR3 length: 15 residues. Written as DNA, the CDR3 is TGTGCCAGCAGCTCTTGGACAGGGGACAGCACTGAAGCTTTCTTT. It specifies CASSSWTGDSTEAFF.

This clonotype has ten or more counts. The genes are TRBV24-1 and TRBJ2-2; D unresolved. Between the trimmed V and J ends, which lost 8 bases and 1 base, there was a span of 10 bases. Germline CDR1 KGHDR, CDR2 SFDVKD. The CDR3 contains 14 residues. The CDR3 here is CATMDERNTGELFF. For the CDR3, the DNA is TGTGCCACCATGGACGAACGGAACACCGGGGAGCTGTTTTTT.

This clonotype was seen at least ten times. V gene TRBV7-9 combines with J gene TRBJ2-1, with D perhaps matching TRBD1 (5 bases). V was trimmed by 11 bases and J by 9 bases, leaving 23 bases between them. The CDR3 loop spans 14 amino acids. CDR1 SEHNR and CDR2 FQNEAQ come from the germline V gene (reference sequence). For the CDR3, the DNA is TGTGCCGCTGATAGAACGGTGTCCCAGGGTGAGCAGTTCTTC. This encodes CAADRTVSQGEQFF. Full variable domain (outside the CDR3, taken from reference TRBV7-9 and TRBJ2-1): DTGVSQNPRHKITKRGQNVTFRCDPISEHNRLYWYRQTLGQGPEFLTYFQNEAQLEKSRLLSDRFSAERPKGSFSTLEIQRTEQGDSAMYLCAADRTVSQGEQFFGPGTRLTVL.

This clonotype was detected ten times or more. The chain is built from TRBV2 and TRBJ2-4, with a tentative D call TRBD1 (6 bases). The CDR3 is 16 residues long. Trimming shortened V by 3 bases and J by 2 bases, and 14 bases separated the two germline ends. Germline V CDR1 and CDR2: SNHLY, FYNNEI. Here the CDR3 reads CASSEGPTGTKNIQYF. The CDR3 coding sequence is TGTGCCAGCAGTGAGGGACCTACAGGGACCAAAAACATTCAGTACTTC.

In its sample, this clonotype was seen many times. The chain combines TRBV4-2 with TRBJ1-2; TRBD1 might be the D (6 bases). This CDR3 contains 13 residues. V dropped 5 bases and J dropped 2 bases, with 9 bases sitting between them. Germline lookup yields CDR1 LGHNA and CDR2 YNFKEQ. In DNA, the CDR3 is TGTGCCAGCAGCTTCACAGGGAACTATGGCTACACCTTC. Amino acids: CASSFTGNYGYTF.

The rearrangement links TRBV10-3 to TRBJ2-7, with D hard to call. Germline V gives CDR1 ENHRY, CDR2 SYGVKD. The CDR3 spans 15 residues. V was pared by 0 bases and J by 2 bases, with 11 bases between. This CDR3 is CAISESAGSPYEQYF. CDR3 in DNA: TGTGCCATCAGTGAGTCGGCAGGCAGTCCCTACGAGCAGTACTTC.